This TCR beta chain appears in the sequencing data of a study of blood T cell repertoires in COVID-19. Study context: Italy, Spain and the United States were the sources of the convalescent and acute COVID-19 samples. PBMCs, B-cell-depleted T cells, or T cells were the source of the cDNA or gDNA that made up the material.

Those enrolled, adults aged 18 to 89 years, came from about two dozen US areas. V lost 5 bases to trimming and J lost 2 bases; unmatched junction nucleotides: 8. The germline gives CDR1 SGHTA, CDR2 FQGNSA. The CDR3 extends over 15 amino acids. The method was immunoSEQ multiplex PCR; TCRdb's version includes in-frame clones alone and lacks a portion of them. The data show hundreds of thousands of clones, roughly 87% seen once. The sequenced material came from PBMCs or T cells enriched from blood (not recorded which). The clonotype originates from a woman aged 25 to 39 who had recovered from COVID-19. This sequence joins TRBV7-2 and TRBJ2-5; 7 bases align to TRBD1. CDR3 DNA sequence: TGTGCCAGCAGCCCGACAGGGATAAGTCAAGAGACCCAGTACTTC. It translates to CASSPTGISQETQYF.